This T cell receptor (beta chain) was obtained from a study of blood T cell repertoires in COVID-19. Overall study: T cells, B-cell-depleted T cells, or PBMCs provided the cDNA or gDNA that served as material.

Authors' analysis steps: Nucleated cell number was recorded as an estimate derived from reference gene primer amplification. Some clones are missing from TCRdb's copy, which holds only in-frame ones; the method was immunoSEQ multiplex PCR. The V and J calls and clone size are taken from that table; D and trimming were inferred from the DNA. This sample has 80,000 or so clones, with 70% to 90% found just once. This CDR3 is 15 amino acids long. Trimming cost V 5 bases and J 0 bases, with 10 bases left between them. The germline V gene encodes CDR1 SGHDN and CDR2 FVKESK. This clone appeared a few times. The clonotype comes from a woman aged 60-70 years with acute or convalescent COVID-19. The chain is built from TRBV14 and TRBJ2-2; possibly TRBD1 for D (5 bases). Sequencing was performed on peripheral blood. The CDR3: CASSYLGANTGELFF. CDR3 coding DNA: TGTGCCAGCAGCTACTTAGGGGCGAACACCGGGGAGCTGTTTTTT.